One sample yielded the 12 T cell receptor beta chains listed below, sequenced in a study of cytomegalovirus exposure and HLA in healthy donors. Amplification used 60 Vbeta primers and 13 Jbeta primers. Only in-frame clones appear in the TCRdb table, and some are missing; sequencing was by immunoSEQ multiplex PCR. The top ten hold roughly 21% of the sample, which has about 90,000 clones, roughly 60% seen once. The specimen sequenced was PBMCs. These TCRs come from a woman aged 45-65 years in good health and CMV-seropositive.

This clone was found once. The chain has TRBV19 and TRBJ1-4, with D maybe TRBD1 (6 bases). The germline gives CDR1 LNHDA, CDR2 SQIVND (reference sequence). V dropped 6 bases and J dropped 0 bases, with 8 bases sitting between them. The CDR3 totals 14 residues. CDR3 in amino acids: CASSWTATNEKLFF. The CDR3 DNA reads TGTGCCAGTAGCTGGACAGCAACTAATGAAAAACTGTTTTTT. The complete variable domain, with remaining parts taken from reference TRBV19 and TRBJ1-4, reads DGGITQSPKYLFRKEGQNVTLSCEQNLNHDAMYWYRQDPGQGLRLIYYSQIVNDFQKGDIAEGYSVSREKKESFPLTVTSAQKNPTAFYLCASSWTATNEKLFFGSGTQLSVL.

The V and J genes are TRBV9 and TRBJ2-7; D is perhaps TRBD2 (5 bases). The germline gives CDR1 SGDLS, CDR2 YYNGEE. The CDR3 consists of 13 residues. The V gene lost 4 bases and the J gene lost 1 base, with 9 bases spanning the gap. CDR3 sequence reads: CASSSGGSYEQYF. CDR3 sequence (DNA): TGTGCCAGCAGCTCCGGAGGATCCTACGAGCAGTACTTC.

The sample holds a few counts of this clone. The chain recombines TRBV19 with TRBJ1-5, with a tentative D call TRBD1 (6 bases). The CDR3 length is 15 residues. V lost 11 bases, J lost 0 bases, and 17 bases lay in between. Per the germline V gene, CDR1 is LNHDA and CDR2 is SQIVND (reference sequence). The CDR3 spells CAGGRGADSNQPQHF. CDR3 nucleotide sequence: TGTGCCGGAGGGCGGGGGGCGGATAGCAATCAGCCCCAGCATTTT.

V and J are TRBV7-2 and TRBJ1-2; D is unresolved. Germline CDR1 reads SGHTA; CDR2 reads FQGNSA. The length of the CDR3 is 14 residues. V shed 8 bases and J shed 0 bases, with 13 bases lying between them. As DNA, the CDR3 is TGTGCCAGCTCTGGAGGGAGAGCTAACTATGGCTACACCTTC. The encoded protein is CASSGGRANYGYTF.

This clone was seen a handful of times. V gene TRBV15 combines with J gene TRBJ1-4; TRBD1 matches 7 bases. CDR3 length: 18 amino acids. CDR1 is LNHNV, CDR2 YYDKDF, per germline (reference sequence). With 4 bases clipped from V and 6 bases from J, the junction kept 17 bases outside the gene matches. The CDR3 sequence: CATSTWTGHQSWDEKLFF. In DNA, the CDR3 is TGTGCCACCAGCACCTGGACAGGTCACCAATCATGGGATGAAAAACTGTTTTTT.

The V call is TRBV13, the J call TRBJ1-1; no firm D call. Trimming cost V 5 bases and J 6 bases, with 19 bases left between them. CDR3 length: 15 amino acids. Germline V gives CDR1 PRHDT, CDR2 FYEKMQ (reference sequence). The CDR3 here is CASSPPDFGQPEAFF. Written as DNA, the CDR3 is TGTGCCAGCAGCCCCCCGGATTTTGGGCAGCCTGAAGCTTTCTTT.

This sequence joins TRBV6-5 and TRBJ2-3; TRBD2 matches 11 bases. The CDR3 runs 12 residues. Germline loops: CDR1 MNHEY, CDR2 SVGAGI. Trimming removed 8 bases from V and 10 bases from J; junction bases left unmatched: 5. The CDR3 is CASLTSGGPQYF. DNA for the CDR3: TGTGCCAGCCTCACTAGCGGGGGCCCGCAGTATTTT.

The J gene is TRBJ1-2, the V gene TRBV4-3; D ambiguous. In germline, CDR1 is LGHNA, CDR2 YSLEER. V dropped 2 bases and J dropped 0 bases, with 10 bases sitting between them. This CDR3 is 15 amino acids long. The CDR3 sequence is CASSQMTETNYGYTF. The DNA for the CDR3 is TGCGCCAGCAGCCAAATGACGGAGACTAACTATGGCTACACCTTC.

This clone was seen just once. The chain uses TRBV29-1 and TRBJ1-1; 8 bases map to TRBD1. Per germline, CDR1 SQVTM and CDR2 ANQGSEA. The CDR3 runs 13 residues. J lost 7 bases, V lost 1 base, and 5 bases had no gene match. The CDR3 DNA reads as TGCAGCGTTGAAGGACAGGGGAAGGGTGAAGCTTTCTTT. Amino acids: CSVEGQGKGEAFF.

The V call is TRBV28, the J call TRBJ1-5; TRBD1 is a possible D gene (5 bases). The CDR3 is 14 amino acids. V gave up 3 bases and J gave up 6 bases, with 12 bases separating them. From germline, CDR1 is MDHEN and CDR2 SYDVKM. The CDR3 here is CASSFAGLGQPQHF. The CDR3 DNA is TGTGCCAGCAGTTTCGCGGGGCTGGGTCAGCCCCAGCATTTT.

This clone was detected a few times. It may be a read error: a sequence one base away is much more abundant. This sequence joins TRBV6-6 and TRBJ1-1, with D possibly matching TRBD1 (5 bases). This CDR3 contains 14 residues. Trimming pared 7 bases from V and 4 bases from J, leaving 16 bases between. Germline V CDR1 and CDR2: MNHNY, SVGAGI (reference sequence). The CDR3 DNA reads TGTGCCAGCACCGGTGCAGGGTTGAGCACTGAAGCTTTCTTT. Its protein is CASTGAGLSTEAFF.

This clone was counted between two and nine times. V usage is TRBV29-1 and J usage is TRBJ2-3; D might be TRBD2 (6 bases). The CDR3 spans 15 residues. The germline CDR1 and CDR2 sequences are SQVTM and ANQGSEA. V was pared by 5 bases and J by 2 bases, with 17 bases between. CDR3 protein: CSVFPGSGSTDTQYF. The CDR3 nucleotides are TGCAGCGTTTTCCCCGGGAGCGGATCCACAGATACGCAGTATTTT.